What follows is one T cell receptor (beta chain) and its context. This entry is derived from a study of blood T cell repertoires in COVID-19. The CDR3 contains 16 residues. In germline, CDR1 is LNHDA, CDR2 SQIVND (reference sequence). The germline V and J ends were trimmed by 3 bases and 3 bases, with 15 bases remaining between them. The method was immunoSEQ multiplex PCR; TCRdb's version includes in-frame clones alone and lacks a portion of them. This repertoire shows about 210,000 clones, about 85% found once; its top ten account for 1.7%. The chain is built from TRBV19 and TRBJ1-5; the D gene is possibly TRBD1 (5 bases). This clonotype was sampled from a man between 65 and 80 years old with acute or convalescent COVID-19. Sequences were obtained from peripheral blood. The CDR3 sequence: CASSIREAVPNQPQHF. CDR3 DNA sequence: TGTGCCAGTAGTATCAGGGAGGCAGTACCCAATCAGCCCCAGCATTTT.